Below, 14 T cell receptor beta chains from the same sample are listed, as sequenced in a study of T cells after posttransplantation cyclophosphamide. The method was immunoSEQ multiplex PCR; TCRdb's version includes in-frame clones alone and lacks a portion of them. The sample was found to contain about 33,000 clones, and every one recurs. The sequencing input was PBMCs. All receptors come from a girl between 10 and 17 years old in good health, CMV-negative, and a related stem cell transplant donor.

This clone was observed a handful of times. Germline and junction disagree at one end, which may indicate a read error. CDR3 residues: CASSQEFVDMQYF. CDR3 coding DNA: TGTGCCAGCAGCCAAGAATTCGTAGATATGCAGTATTTT. The gene calls are TRBV4-2 and TRBJ2-3; D ambiguous. CDR1 and CDR2 from the germline V gene are LGHNA and YNFKEQ. CDR3 length: 13 residues.

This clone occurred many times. The CDR3 loop is CASSDGTSGKSYNEQFF. As DNA, the CDR3 is TGTGCCAGCAGCGACGGGACTAGCGGGAAATCCTACAATGAGCAGTTCTTC. The chain links TRBV7-7 to TRBJ2-1, with 13 bases matching TRBD2. The germline V gene encodes CDR1 SSHAT and CDR2 FNYEAQ (reference sequence). The trim removed 5 bases at V and 1 base at J, leaving 5 bases unmatched. The CDR3 sequence is 17 residues long. The entire variable domain, with the rest obtained from reference TRBV7-7 and TRBJ2-1, is as follows: GAGVSQSPRYKVTKRGQDVTLRCDPISSHATLYWYQQALGQGPEFLTYFNYEAQPDKSGLPSDRFSAERPEGSISTLTIQRTEQRDSAMYRCASSDGTSGKSYNEQFFGPGTRLTVL.

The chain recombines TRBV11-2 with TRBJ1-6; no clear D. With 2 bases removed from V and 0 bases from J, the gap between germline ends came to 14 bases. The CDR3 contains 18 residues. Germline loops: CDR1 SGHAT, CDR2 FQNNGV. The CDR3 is CASSLRITGSSYNSPLHF. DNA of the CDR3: TGTGCCAGCAGCTTACGCATTACCGGGAGCTCCTATAATTCACCCCTCCACTTT.

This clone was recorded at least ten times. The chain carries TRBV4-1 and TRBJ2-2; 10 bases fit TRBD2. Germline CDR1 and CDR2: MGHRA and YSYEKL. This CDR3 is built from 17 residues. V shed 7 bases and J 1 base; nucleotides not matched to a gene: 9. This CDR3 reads CASTKIIAGGNTGELFF. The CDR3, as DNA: TGCGCCAGCACCAAAATAATAGCGGGGGGGAACACCGGGGAGCTGTTTTTT.

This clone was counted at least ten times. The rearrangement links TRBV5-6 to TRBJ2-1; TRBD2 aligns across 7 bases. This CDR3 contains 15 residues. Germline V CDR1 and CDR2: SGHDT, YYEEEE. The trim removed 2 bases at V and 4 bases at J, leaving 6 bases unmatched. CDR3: CASSFRDYLYNEQFF. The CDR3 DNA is TGTGCCAGCAGCTTCCGGGACTATCTGTACAATGAGCAGTTCTTC.

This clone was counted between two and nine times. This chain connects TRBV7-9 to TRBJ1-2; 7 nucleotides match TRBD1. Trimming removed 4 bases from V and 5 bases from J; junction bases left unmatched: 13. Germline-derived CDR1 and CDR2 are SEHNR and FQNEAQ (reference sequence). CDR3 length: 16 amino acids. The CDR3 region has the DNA TGTGCCAGCAGCTCCGGCCCCGGGACAGAAAAATATGGCTACACCTTC. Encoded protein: CASSSGPGTEKYGYTF.

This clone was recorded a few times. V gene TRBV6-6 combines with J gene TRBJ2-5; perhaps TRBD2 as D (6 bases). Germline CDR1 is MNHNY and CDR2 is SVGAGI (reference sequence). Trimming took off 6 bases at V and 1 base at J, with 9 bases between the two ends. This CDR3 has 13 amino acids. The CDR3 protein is CASSRDFQETQYF. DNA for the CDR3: TGTGCCAGCAGCAGGGACTTCCAAGAGACCCAGTACTTC.

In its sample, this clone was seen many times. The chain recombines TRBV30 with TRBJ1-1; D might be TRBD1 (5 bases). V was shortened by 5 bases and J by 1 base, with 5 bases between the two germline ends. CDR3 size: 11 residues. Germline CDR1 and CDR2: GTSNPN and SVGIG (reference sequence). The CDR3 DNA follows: TGTGCCTGGGACAGGAACACTGAAGCTTTCTTT. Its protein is CAWDRNTEAFF.

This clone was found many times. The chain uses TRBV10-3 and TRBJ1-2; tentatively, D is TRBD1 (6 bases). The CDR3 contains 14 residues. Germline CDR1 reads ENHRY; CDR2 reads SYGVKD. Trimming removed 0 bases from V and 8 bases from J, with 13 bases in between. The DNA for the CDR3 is TGTGCCATCAGTGAGTCGGTCAGGGGTGGCGGCTACACCTTC. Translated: CAISESVRGGGYTF.

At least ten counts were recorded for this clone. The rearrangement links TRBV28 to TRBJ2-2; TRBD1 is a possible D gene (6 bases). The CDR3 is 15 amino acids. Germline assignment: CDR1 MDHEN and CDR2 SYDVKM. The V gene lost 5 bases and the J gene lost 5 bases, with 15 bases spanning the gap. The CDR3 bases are TGTGCCAGCAGTCCATGGGGGCAGGGGACCGGGGAGCTGTTTTTT. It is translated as CASSPWGQGTGELFF. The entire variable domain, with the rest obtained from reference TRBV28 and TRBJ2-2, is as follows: DVKVTQSSRYLVKRTGEKVFLECVQDMDHENMFWYRQDPGLGLRLIYFSYDVKMKEKGDIPEGYSVSREKKERFSLILESASTNQTSMYLCASSPWGQGTGELFFGEGSRLTVL.

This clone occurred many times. CDR3 loop: CASSLTGSSGNTIYF. The CDR3 nucleotides read TGTGCCAGCAGTTTAACAGGGAGCTCTGGAAACACCATATATTTT. This chain uses TRBV27 with TRBJ1-3; the D gene is possibly TRBD1 (6 bases). The CDR3 loop spans 15 amino acids. V lost 2 bases and J lost 0, with 8 bases in between. Germline V lookup: CDR1 MNHEY, CDR2 SMNVEV (reference sequence).

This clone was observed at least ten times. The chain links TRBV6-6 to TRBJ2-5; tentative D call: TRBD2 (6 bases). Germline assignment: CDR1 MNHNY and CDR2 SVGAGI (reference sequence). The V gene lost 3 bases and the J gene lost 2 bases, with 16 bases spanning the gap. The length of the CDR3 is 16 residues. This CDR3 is CASSYGSGGGQETQYF. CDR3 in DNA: TGTGCCAGCAGTTATGGTAGCGGAGGAGGTCAAGAGACCCAGTACTTC.

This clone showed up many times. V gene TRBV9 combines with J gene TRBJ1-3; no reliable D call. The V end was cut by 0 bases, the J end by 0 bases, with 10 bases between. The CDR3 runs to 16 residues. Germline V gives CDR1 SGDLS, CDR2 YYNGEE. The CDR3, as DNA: TGTGCCAGCAGCGTAGAGCCAGGTCGCTCTGGAAACACCATATATTTT. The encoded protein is CASSVEPGRSGNTIYF.

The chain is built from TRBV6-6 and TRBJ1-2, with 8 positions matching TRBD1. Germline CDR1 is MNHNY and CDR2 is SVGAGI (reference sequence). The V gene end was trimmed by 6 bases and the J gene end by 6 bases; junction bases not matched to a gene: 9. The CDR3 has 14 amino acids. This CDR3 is CASRETGAKDGYTF. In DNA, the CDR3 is TGTGCCAGCAGGGAGACAGGGGCGAAGGATGGCTACACCTTC.